This TCR beta chain was identified in a study of blood T cell repertoires in COVID-19. Study information: The cDNA or gDNA used as material had been derived from T cells, B-cell-depleted T cells, or PBMCs.

Each participant's cohort was designated according to participant-reported clinical history. Each recovered donor of Cohort 3 presented with two negative PCRs, clearance, or symptom resolution. The protocol was immunoSEQ multiplex PCR, while the TCRdb copy is restricted to in-frame clones and leaves out a portion. There are 150,000 to 200,000 clones in the sample; 82% occur only once, and about 12% lies in the top ten. This receptor was obtained from a man between 35 and 55 years old who had recovered from COVID-19. The specimen was PBMCs or T cells enriched from blood (not recorded which).

This CDR3 is CASSQEQQWFYGYTF. The CDR3 DNA sequence: TGTGCCAGCAGCCAAGAACAACAGTGGTTCTATGGCTACACCTTC. V is TRBV4-2 and J is TRBJ1-2; D is ambiguous. V was cut by 0 bases and J by 4 bases, with 12 bases left in between. CDR1 is LGHNA, CDR2 YNFKEQ, per germline. The CDR3 consists of 15 residues.